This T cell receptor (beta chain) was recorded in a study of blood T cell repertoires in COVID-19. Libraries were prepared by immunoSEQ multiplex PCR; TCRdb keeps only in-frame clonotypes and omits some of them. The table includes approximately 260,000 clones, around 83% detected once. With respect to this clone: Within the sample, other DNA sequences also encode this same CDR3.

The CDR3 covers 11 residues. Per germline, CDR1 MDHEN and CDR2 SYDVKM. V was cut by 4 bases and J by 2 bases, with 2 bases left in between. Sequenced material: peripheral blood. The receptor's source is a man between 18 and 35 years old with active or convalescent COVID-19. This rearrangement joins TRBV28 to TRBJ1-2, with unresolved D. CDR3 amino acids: CASSSNYGYTF. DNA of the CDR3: TGTGCCAGCAGTTCAAACTATGGCTACACCTTC.